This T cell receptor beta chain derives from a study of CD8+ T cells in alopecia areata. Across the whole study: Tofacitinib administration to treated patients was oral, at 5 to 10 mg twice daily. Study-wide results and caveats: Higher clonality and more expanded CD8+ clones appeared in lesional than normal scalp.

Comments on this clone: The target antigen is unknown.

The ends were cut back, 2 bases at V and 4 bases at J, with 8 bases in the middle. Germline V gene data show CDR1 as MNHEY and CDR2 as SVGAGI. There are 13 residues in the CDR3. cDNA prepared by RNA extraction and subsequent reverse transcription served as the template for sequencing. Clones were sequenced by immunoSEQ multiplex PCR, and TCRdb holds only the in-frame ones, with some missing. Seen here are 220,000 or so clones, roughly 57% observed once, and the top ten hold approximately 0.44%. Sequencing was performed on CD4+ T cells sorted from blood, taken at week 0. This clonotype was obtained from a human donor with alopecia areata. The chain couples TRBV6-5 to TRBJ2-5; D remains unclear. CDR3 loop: CASSYELRETQYF. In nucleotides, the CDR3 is TGTGCCAGCAGTTACGAGTTGAGAGAGACCCAGTACTTC.